This T cell receptor (beta chain) was recovered during a study of Graves' ophthalmopathy and Graves' hyperthyroidism. J lost 6 bases, V lost 7 bases, and 14 bases had no gene match. CDR1 ENHRY and CDR2 SYGVKD come from the germline V gene. This CDR3 is 18 amino acids long. The authors amplified TCR beta CDR3 regions from RNA transcripts. Second-round multiplex PCR came after first-round RT-PCR with HTBI primers. TCRdb re-derived calls from the multiplex PCR reads in MiXCR, one entry per CDR3 protein. This table has roughly 1.1 million distinct CDR3 sequences, about 38% appearing once. The source is an adult man with Graves' hyperthyroidism. The sequenced sample was peripheral blood or thyroid tissue (not recorded which). This sequence joins TRBV10-3 and TRBJ2-2, with TRBD2 matching over 13 bases. CDR3 nucleotide sequence: TGTGCCATCAAGCCGGAACTAGCGGGAGGGTACCTATCCGGGGAGCTGTTTTTT. As protein: CAIKPELAGGYLSGELFF.